This TCR beta chain was captured by sequencing in a study of T-cell reconstitution after alpha-beta-depleted transplantation in children listed by TCRdb under 2016. In the study overall: T-cell immune reconstitution after TCRalphabeta/CD19-depleted allogeneic hematopoietic cell transplantation in children was quantitatively tracked in the study by means of TCR repertoire profiling.

Receptors were amplified or captured by PCR. Sequencing instrument: Illumina HiSeq 2500. Molecular barcoding was employed in the preparation of TCR libraries, with unique molecular identifiers being used to normalize TCRbeta repertoire quantification. TCRdb handled the public reads itself, with Q25 trimming in fastp and clone calling in MiXCR, and kept productive beta chains. Rows are combined by CDR3 protein, so each entry shows the most common genes and DNA. A total of 500,000 or so distinct CDR3 sequences appear in this sample, roughly 33% of them only once. The ten largest account for less than 2.5% of the sample. The CDR3, cysteine through phenylalanine, is 17 amino acids long. Only the CDR3 region is kept as DNA, spanning 51 bases read in frame from base 1. V is pared back by 0 bases and J by 7 bases, with 21 bases lying between the germline termini. CDR1 is given as SGDLS and CDR2 as YYNGEE, both from the germline V gene.

Notes on this clonotype: Its antigen is still unknown. No base quality information exists; no much larger clone differs at one position.

The sequencing used PBMCs from the stem cell graft donor, collected from the stem cell graft. The source of this sequence is a human donor who donated a stem cell graft to a child with aplastic anemia. The sequence links TRBV9 to TRBJ2-3, and perhaps TRBD1 as D gene, on 7 matching bases. The nucleotide sequence reads TGTGCCAGCAGCGTAGCTACGAGGGCAGGGGGAGGACATACGCAGTATTTT. Its protein reads: CASSVATRAGGGHTQYF.